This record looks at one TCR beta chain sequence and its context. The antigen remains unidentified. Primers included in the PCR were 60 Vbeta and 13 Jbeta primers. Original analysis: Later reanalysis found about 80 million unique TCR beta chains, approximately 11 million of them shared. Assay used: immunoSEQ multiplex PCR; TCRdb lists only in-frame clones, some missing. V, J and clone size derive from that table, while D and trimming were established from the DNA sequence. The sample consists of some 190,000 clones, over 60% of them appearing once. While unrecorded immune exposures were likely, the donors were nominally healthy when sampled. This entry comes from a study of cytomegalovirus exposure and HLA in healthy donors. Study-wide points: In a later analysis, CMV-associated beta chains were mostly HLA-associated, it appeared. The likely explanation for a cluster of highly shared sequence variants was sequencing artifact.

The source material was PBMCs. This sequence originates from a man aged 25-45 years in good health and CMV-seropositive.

CDR3 residues: CASSSNPGQGSSGGSTDTQYF. Written as DNA, the CDR3 is TGTGCCAGCAGTTCTAATCCGGGACAGGGATCTAGCGGAGGGAGCACAGATACGCAGTATTTT. The V call is TRBV28, the J call TRBJ2-3, with TRBD1 identical over 9 bases. Germline V gives CDR1 MDHEN, CDR2 SYDVKM. CDR3 length: 21 residues. Unmatched junction bases numbered 20, after V lost 4 bases and J lost 0 bases.